A single sample is the source of the 27 T cell receptor beta chains below, sequenced in a study of T cells after yellow fever vaccination. TCRdb processed the 5' RACE reads anew with MiXCR; each CDR3 protein has one entry. The sample lists hundreds of thousands of distinct CDR3 sequences; roughly 8% were seen once. The sequencing used PBMCs, collected roughly 46 days after the first yellow fever vaccination. These receptor sequences come from a man aged 18 to 29 who received the YFV17D yellow fever vaccine.

This clonotype appeared many times. The chain recombines TRBV5-6 with TRBJ2-2; weak D call: TRBD2 (6 bases). V gave up 6 bases and J gave up 4 bases, with 13 bases separating them. CDR1 and CDR2 from the germline V gene are SGHDT and YYEEEE. This CDR3 is 14 amino acids long. The CDR3 DNA follows: TGTGCCAGCAATCGGAGGGCGCGCACCGGGGAGCTGTTTTTT. The encoded protein is CASNRRARTGELFF.

V gene TRBV7-3 combines with J gene TRBJ2-5, with D perhaps TRBD2 (8 bases). The CDR3 length is 16 residues. Trimming cost V 2 bases and J 3 bases, with 16 bases left between them. Looked up from germline, CDR1 is SGHTA and CDR2 is FQGTGA. In DNA, the CDR3 is TGTGCCAGCAGCTTACGGGGGGGTGGACAGGAAGAGACCCAGTACTTC. This sequence encodes CASSLRGGGQEETQYF.

The chain combines TRBV27 with TRBJ2-2; 15 bases map to TRBD2. The germline gives CDR1 MNHEY, CDR2 SMNVEV (reference sequence). V gave up 8 bases and J gave up 4 bases; unmatched junction bases: 5. There are 16 residues in the CDR3. The CDR3 sequence: CASGLAGGPSTGELFF. The CDR3 bases are TGTGCCAGCGGACTAGCGGGGGGGCCTAGCACCGGGGAGCTGTTTTTT.

This clonotype was recorded a few times. The CDR3 DNA reads TGTGCCAGCAGTTACTCGGGGGGGCACGGAGCCTACGAGCAGTACGTC. Protein: CASSYSGGHGAYEQYV. V is TRBV6-5 and J is TRBJ2-7, with a weak D call TRBD2 (7 bases). This CDR3 spans 16 amino acids. Trimming pared 0 bases from V and 2 bases from J, leaving 14 bases between. Germline values: CDR1 MNHEY, CDR2 SVGAGI.

The chain links TRBV6-1 to TRBJ1-3; a weak D match, TRBD1 (6 bases). V dropped 5 bases and J dropped 6 bases, with 11 bases sitting between them. CDR3 length: 13 residues. Per the germline V gene, CDR1 is MNHNS and CDR2 is SASEGT. CDR3 nucleotides: TGTGCCAGCAGTACAGGACAGAAAAACACCATATATTTT. Amino acid sequence: CASSTGQKNTIYF.

This clonotype has only a few counts. The gene calls are TRBV5-5 and TRBJ1-1; D may be TRBD1 (5 bases). Germline assignment: CDR1 SGHKS and CDR2 YYEKEE (reference sequence). Trimming took 4 bases from V and 11 from J, leaving 15 bases between them. This CDR3 spans 12 amino acids. For the CDR3, the DNA is TGTGCCAGCAGCCCGGTTCGGGGGGGGGCTTTCTTT. Translation gives CASSPVRGGAFF.

This clonotype turned up a few times. The chain uses TRBV28 and TRBJ1-5; D perhaps matches TRBD1 (5 bases). V dropped 10 bases and J dropped 3 bases, with 16 bases sitting between them. Germline V gives CDR1 MDHEN, CDR2 SYDVKM. This CDR3 region has 14 residues. The CDR3 reads CATSGPQDNQPQHF. The CDR3 DNA reads as TGTGCCACTTCCGGTCCACAGGACAATCAGCCCCAGCATTTT.

This clonotype was picked up a small number of times. The chain joins TRBV4-1 to TRBJ1-1; the match to TRBD1 covers 9 bases. The CDR3 covers 16 residues. Germline loops: CDR1 MGHRA, CDR2 YSYEKL. Germline trimming cut 5 bases from V and 5 bases from J; bases unmatched to any gene: 12. DNA of the CDR3: TGCGCCAGCAGCTCACCCTCCGGGACAGGGAGGACTGAAGCTTTCTTT. It yields the protein CASSSPSGTGRTEAFF.

This clonotype was counted a few times. This chain uses TRBV30 with TRBJ2-1; D might be TRBD1 (5 bases). V lost 5 bases and J lost 12, with 11 bases in between. Looked up from germline, CDR1 is GTSNPN and CDR2 is SVGIG (reference sequence). This CDR3 region has 10 residues. CDR3 DNA sequence: TGTGCCTGGTGGGGCGGACGGCAGTTCTTC. Translation gives CAWWGGRQFF.

This clonotype appeared a few times. V usage is TRBV7-8 and J usage is TRBJ1-2; a weak D match, TRBD1 (5 bases). With 1 base removed from V and 4 bases from J, the gap between germline ends came to 10 bases. This CDR3 contains 14 residues. CDR1 is SGHVS, CDR2 FQNEAQ, per germline. CDR3 region: CASSLGGAAYGYTF. Written as DNA, the CDR3 is TGTGCCAGCAGCTTAGGGGGCGCGGCCTATGGCTACACCTTC.

The gene calls are TRBV6-1 and TRBJ2-3; 12 nucleotides align to TRBD2. The V and J ends lost 6 bases and 5 bases, in that order; junction bases with no gene match: 15. Germline V lookup: CDR1 MNHNS, CDR2 SASEGT. The CDR3 length is 18 residues. CDR3 coding DNA: TGTGCCAGCAGCTCGGGACTAGCGGGCCCTCCTAGTTTAGATACGCAGTATTTT. Amino acids: CASSSGLAGPPSLDTQYF.

This clonotype has just a few counts. V is TRBV6-1 and J is TRBJ2-1; 9 positions match TRBD1. Trimming at V came to 6 bases and at J to 12 bases, leaving 12 bases not matched to a gene. Germline V gene lookup returns CDR1 MNHNS and CDR2 SASEGT. CDR3 length: 14 residues. The CDR3 is CASSPQGAKFGQFF. Written as DNA, the CDR3 is TGTGCCAGCAGCCCACAGGGGGCGAAATTTGGGCAGTTCTTC.

This clonotype occurred a few times. J is TRBJ2-7 and V is TRBV29-1; D could derive from TRBD1 or TRBD2 (5 bases each). This CDR3 region has 13 residues. Trimming left V 8 bases short and J 2 bases short, with 16 bases between. CDR1 is SQVTM, CDR2 ANQGSEA, per germline. In DNA, the CDR3 is TGCAGCATCAGGCCCGGGGCAGCCTACGAGCAGTACTTC. This sequence encodes CSIRPGAAYEQYF.

This clonotype was seen a few times. The gene calls are TRBV5-6 and TRBJ2-3, with 7 bases lining up with TRBD2. The CDR3 consists of 14 residues. V gave up 7 bases and J gave up 5 bases; unmatched junction bases: 10. Germline CDR1 SGHDT, CDR2 YYEEEE. CDR3 residues: CASQAGPAQDTQYF. Here the CDR3 DNA reads TGTGCCAGCCAAGCGGGGCCCGCACAAGATACGCAGTATTTT.

V gene TRBV7-8 combines with J gene TRBJ1-2; no definite D call. The CDR3 totals 13 residues. Germline V gives CDR1 SGHVS, CDR2 FQNEAQ. The V gene lost 2 bases and the J gene lost 8 bases, with 12 bases spanning the gap. The CDR3 sequence: CASSLNILDGYTF. Here the CDR3 DNA reads TGTGCCAGCAGCTTAAACATACTGGACGGCTACACCTTC.

The chain uses TRBV12-3 or TRBV12-4 and TRBJ1-1; no firm D call. Trimming took off 6 bases at V and 4 bases at J, with 12 bases between the two ends. This CDR3 has 13 amino acids. The CDR3 spells CASSPIPGTEAFF. CDR3 coding DNA: TGTGCCAGCAGCCCGATCCCCGGCACTGAAGCTTTCTTT.

This clonotype was observed a handful of times. This chain links TRBV28 with TRBJ2-5; the match to TRBD1 covers 7 bases. Unmatched junction bases numbered 6, after V lost 6 bases and J lost 2 bases. The CDR3 has 14 residues. CDR1 MDHEN and CDR2 SYDVKM come from the germline V gene. The DNA of the CDR3 is TGTGCCAGCAGGGTAGGGGGACAGCAAGAGACCCAGTACTTC. It codes for CASRVGGQQETQYF.

The chain joins TRBV29-1 to TRBJ2-3; the D gene could be TRBD1 or TRBD2 (5 bases each). This CDR3 spans 13 amino acids. Deletions cut 5 bases from V and 4 bases from J, with 13 bases between. CDR1 is SQVTM, CDR2 ANQGSEA, per germline. The CDR3: CSVPGAPPDTQYF. CDR3 sequence (DNA): TGCAGCGTTCCCGGGGCGCCTCCAGATACGCAGTATTTT.

This clonotype turned up a few times. The V gene is TRBV20-1, the J gene TRBJ2-2, with D hard to call. Germline V lookup: CDR1 DFQATT, CDR2 SNEGSKA (reference sequence). V lost 0 bases to trimming and J lost 5 bases, with 10 bases between them. This CDR3 spans 14 amino acids. CDR3 bases: TGCAGTGCTAGAGATCAGGTCCTTACCGGGGAGCTGTTTTTT. It codes for CSARDQVLTGELFF.

The genes are TRBV5-1 and TRBJ1-1; no reliable D call. Germline loops: CDR1 SGHRS, CDR2 YFSETQ. CDR3 size: 14 residues. V lost 4 bases and J 4 bases, leaving 14 bases between the germline ends. CDR3 loop: CASSLTPLGTEAFF. As DNA, the CDR3 is TGCGCCAGCAGCCTAACCCCCCTGGGCACTGAAGCTTTCTTT.

V gene TRBV10-3 combines with J gene TRBJ2-4; tentative D call: TRBD2 (5 bases). The ends were cut back, 3 bases at V and 1 base at J, with 13 bases in the middle. Germline V gives CDR1 ENHRY, CDR2 SYGVKD. The CDR3 has 16 amino acids. The chain's CDR3 is CAISERGPLAKNIQYF. CDR3 bases: TGTGCCATCAGTGAACGAGGGCCTTTGGCCAAAAACATTCAGTACTTC.

The chain is built from TRBV2 and TRBJ1-1, with D unresolved. CDR1 is SNHLY and CDR2 is FYNNEI in the germline V gene. The CDR3 is made up of 13 amino acids. The V gene lost 7 bases and the J gene lost 9 bases, with 18 bases spanning the gap. The chain's CDR3 is CASIRSEESKAFF. For the CDR3, the DNA is TGTGCCAGCATTCGGTCGGAGGAAAGTAAAGCTTTCTTT.

This chain links TRBV7-1 with TRBJ1-6, with no clear D. TRBV7-1 is classed as an ORF, of uncertain function. Trimming removed 10 bases at V and 10 bases at J, with 20 bases between. The CDR3 loop spans 14 amino acids. The CDR3 nucleotides read TGTGCCATCGGCCCCGCGCTCGTCTGCTCACCCCTCCACTTT. Amino acids: CAIGPALVCSPLHF.

V and J are TRBV7-2 and TRBJ2-7; 11 positions agree with TRBD2. CDR3 length: 17 amino acids. Germline CDR1 is SGHTA and CDR2 is FQGNSA. V dropped 3 bases and J dropped 3; count of bases not matched to a gene: 10. As DNA, the CDR3 is TGTGCCAGCAGCTTTAGGACTAGCGGGTGCAACTTCTACGAGCAGTACGTC. Its translation: CASSFRTSGCNFYEQYV.

V and J are TRBV20-1 and TRBJ2-3; unclear D gene. The germline gives CDR1 DFQATT, CDR2 SNEGSKA (reference sequence). Trimming cost V 3 bases and J 1 base, with 11 bases left between them. The length of the CDR3 is 14 residues. The CDR3 DNA reads as TGCAGTGCTAGGACTTGGAGTCGCACAGATACGCAGTATTTT. It is translated as CSARTWSRTDTQYF.

The chain carries TRBV20-1 and TRBJ2-5, with TRBD2 identical over 12 bases. The CDR3 totals 15 residues. V was clipped by 3 bases and J by 2 bases; unmatched bases: 4. Germline CDR1 DFQATT, CDR2 SNEGSKA (reference sequence). CDR3 nucleotides: TGCAGTGCTAGTTCTAGCGGGGGGGGTCAAGAGACCCAGTACTTC. The encoded protein is CSASSSGGGQETQYF.

The J gene is TRBJ1-6, the V gene TRBV21-1. TRBV21-1 constitutes a pseudogene. The CDR3 is made up of 15 amino acids. As DNA, the CDR3 is TGTGCCAGCAGCAAAGTGCAGGCCGAAAATTCACCCCTCCACTTT. Its protein product is CASSKVQAENSPLHF.